The 3 T cell receptor beta chains given below trace back to one sample, sequenced in a study of human T cells and chemical hapten exposure. Extraction of total RNA was performed on unfractionated whole blood. MiXCR was run by TCRdb on the 5' RACE reads, yielding one entry per CDR3 protein. Here the sample spans approximately 150,000 distinct CDR3 sequences, 3.5% to 5% being singletons. These receptors were collected from a female donor in good health.

The table lists this clonotype with many counts. V usage is TRBV5-8 and J usage is TRBJ2-5; possible D gene TRBD2, 5 bases. Trimming took 3 bases from V and 1 from J, leaving 10 bases between them. Looked up from germline, CDR1 is SGHTS and CDR2 is YDEGEE. The CDR3 totals 14 residues. CDR3 DNA sequence: TGTGCCAGCAGCTCTTACGGGATCCAAGAGACCCAGTACTTC. Its protein is CASSSYGIQETQYF.

This clonotype was recorded a few times. This chain connects TRBV10-3 to TRBJ1-5; 7 bases map to TRBD1. V shed 10 bases and J 0 bases; nucleotides not matched to a gene: 9. The CDR3 covers 15 residues. The germline CDR1 and CDR2 sequences are ENHRY and SYGVKD. The CDR3 reads CATRRTGYSNQPQHF. CDR3 nucleotides: TGTGCCACCCGCCGGACAGGTTATAGCAATCAGCCCCAGCATTTT.

This clonotype was picked up many times. The chain combines TRBV7-8 with TRBJ2-7; D is unclear. V lost 0 bases to trimming and J lost 6 bases, with 9 bases between them. This CDR3 has 13 amino acids. Germline CDR1 reads SGHVS; CDR2 reads FQNEAQ. Here the CDR3 reads CASSLAWGSEQYF. DNA for the CDR3: TGTGCCAGCAGCTTAGCGTGGGGTAGCGAGCAGTACTTC.